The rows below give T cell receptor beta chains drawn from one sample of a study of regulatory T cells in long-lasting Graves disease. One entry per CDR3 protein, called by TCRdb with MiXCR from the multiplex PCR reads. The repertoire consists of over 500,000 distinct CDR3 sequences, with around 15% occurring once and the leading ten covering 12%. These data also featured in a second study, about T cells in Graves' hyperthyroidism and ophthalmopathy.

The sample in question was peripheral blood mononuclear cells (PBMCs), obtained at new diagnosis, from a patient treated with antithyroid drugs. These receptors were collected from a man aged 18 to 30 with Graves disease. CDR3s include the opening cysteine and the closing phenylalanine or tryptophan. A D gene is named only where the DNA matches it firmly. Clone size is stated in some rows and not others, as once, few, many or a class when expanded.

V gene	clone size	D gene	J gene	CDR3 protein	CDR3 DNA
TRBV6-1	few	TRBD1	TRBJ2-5	CASRQGVRETQYF	TGTGCCAGCAGACAGGGGGTAAGAGAGACCCAGTACTTC
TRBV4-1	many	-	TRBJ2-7	CASSQDGTGTSYEQYF	TGCGCCAGCAGCCAAGATGGTACAGGTACTAGCTACGAGCAGTACTTC
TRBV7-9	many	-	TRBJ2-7	CASSLEVEGPTYEQYF	TGTGCCAGCAGCTTAGAGGTGGAAGGACCGACCTACGAGCAGTACTTC
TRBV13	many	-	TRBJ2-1	CASSHGRLSSYNEQFF	TGTGCCAGCAGCCACGGTAGGCTAAGCTCCTACAATGAGCAGTTCTTC
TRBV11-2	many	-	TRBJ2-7	CASSLDSQPWDTSYEQYF	TGTGCCAGCAGCTTAGATAGTCAGCCTTGGGACACCTCCTACGAGCAGTACTTC
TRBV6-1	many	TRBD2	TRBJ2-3	CASSQLAGETTDTQYF	TGTGCCAGCAGTCAACTAGCGGGAGAGACCACAGATACGCAGTATTTT
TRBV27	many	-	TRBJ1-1	CASSLGQPAFGAFF	TGTGCCAGCAGTTTAGGACAGCCCGCATTCGGGGCTTTCTTT
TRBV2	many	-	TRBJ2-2	CASRFTQNTGELFF	TGTGCCAGCAGGTTCACGCAGAACACCGGGGAGCTGTTTTTT
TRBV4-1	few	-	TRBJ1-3	CANSRGRDSGNTIYF	TGCGCCAACAGCCGAGGACGGGACTCTGGAAACACCATATATTTT
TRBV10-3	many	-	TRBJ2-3	CAISGTGPPLDTQYF	TGTGCCATCAGCGGAACCGGGCCCCCATTGGATACGCAGTATTTT
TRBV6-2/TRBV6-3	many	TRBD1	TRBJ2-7	CASTPTGMDYEQYF	TGTGCCAGCACCCCGACAGGGATGGACTACGAGCAGTACTTC
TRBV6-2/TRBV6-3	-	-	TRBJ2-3	CASSYSSSTDTQYF	TGTGCCAGCAGTTACTCGTCGAGCACAGATACGCAGTATTTT
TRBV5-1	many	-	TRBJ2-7	CASSTPSHEQYF	TGCGCCAGCAGCACTCCGAGCCACGAGCAGTACTTC
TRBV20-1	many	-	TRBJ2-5	CSARGLGETQYF	TGCAGTGCTAGGGGCCTAGGCGAGACCCAGTACTTC
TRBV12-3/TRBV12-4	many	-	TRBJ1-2	CASSFMVDGYTF	TGTGCCAGCAGTTTTATGGTAGATGGCTACACCTTC
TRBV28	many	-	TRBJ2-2	CASRRGGELFF	TGTGCCAGCAGAAGGGGCGGGGAGCTGTTTTTT
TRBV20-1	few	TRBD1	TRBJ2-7	CSANPETGKTYEQYF	TGCAGTGCCAACCCTGAGACAGGGAAAACCTACGAGCAGTACTTC
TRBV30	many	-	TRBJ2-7	CAWIRDYEQYF	TGTGCCTGGATAAGGGACTACGAGCAGTACTTC
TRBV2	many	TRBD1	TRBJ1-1	CASTEGASGGTEAFF	TGTGCCAGCACGGAGGGGGCAAGTGGAGGGACTGAAGCTTTCTTT
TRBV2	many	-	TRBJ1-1	CASTTEGITEAFF	TGTGCCAGTACGACAGAGGGGATCACTGAAGCTTTCTTT
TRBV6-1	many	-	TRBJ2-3	CASTTGHSTDTQYF	TGTGCCAGCACCACGGGGCATAGCACAGATACGCAGTATTTT
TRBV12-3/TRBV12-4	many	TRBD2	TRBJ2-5	CASRWASGRQETQYF	TGTGCCAGCAGGTGGGCTAGCGGGCGACAAGAGACCCAGTACTTC
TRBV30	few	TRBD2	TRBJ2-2	CAGSGGNTGELFF	TGTGCCGGTAGCGGGGGTAACACCGGGGAGCTGTTTTTT
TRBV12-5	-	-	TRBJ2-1	CASGLDSRSSYNEQFF	TGTGCTAGTGGTTTGGACAGCCGGAGCTCCTACAATGAGCAGTTCTTC
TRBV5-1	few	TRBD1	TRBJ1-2	CASSSTGDHGYTF	TGCGCCAGCAGCTCAACAGGGGACCATGGCTACACCTTC
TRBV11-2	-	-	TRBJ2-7	CASSPSMRLEYEQYF	TGTGCCAGCAGCCCCTCGATGAGGCTGGAATACGAGCAGTACTTC
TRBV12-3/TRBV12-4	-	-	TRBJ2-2	CASSPIRAGELFF	TGTGCCAGCAGTCCAATCCGCGCCGGGGAGCTGTTTTTT
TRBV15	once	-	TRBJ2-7	CATSRGADFYEQYF	TGTGCCACCAGTAGAGGGGCGGATTTTTACGAGCAGTACTTC
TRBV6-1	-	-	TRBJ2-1	CAGSRTDRSYNEQFF	TGTGCCGGCAGTAGGACAGACCGCTCCTACAATGAGCAGTTCTTC
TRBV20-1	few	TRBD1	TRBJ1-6	CSARDRGPNSPLHF	TGCAGTGCTAGAGACAGGGGGCCGAATTCACCCCTCCACTTT
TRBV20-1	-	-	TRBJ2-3	CSARAPARGDTQYF	TGCAGTGCTAGAGCCCCAGCTCGTGGAGATACGCAGTATTTT
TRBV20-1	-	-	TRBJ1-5	CSAPDSPSQPQHF	TGCAGTGCCCCGGACTCCCCCAGTCAGCCCCAGCATTTT
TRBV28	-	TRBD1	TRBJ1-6	CASSRTGTGGSPLHF	TGTGCCAGCAGCCGTACCGGGACAGGGGGTTCACCCCTCCACTTT
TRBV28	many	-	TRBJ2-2	CASSGSLRTGELFF	TGTGCCAGCAGTGGGTCTTTAAGGACCGGGGAGCTGTTTTTT
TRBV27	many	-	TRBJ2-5	CARITCPPKETQYF	TGTGCCAGGATAACCTGCCCCCCTAAAGAGACCCAGTACTTC
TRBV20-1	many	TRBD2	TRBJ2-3	CSARDGTSFADTQYF	TGCAGTGCTAGAGATGGGACTAGCTTTGCAGATACGCAGTATTTT
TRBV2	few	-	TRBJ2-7	CAGGLSSYEQYF	TGTGCCGGGGGACTGAGCTCCTACGAGCAGTACTTC
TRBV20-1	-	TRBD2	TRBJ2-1	CSARLAGDGEQFF	TGCAGTGCTAGACTAGCGGGAGACGGTGAGCAGTTTTTC
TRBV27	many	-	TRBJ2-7	CASRPFAAYEQYF	TGTGCCAGCAGACCCTTCGCTGCCTACGAGCAGTACTTC
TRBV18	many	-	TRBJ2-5	CASSPAGGGQETQYF	TGTGCCAGCTCACCCGCTGGAGGAGGCCAAGAGACCCAGTACTTC
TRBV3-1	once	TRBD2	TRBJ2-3	CASSQDLAGGPDTQYF	TGTGCCAGCAGCCAAGACTTGGCGGGAGGGCCGGATACGCAGTATTTT
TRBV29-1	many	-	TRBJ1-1	CSVADIKNTEAFF	TGCAGCGTTGCCGACATAAAGAACACTGAAGCTTTCTTT
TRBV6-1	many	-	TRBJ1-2	CASSEVSYTF	TGTGCCAGCAGTGAAGTAAGCTACACCTTC
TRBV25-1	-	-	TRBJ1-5	CASSARRDNQPQHF	TGTGCCAGCAGTGCTCGTAGGGACAATCAGCCCCAGCATTTT
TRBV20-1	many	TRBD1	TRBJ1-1	CSAKQGARNTEAFF	TGCAGTGCTAAGCAGGGGGCCCGGAACACTGAAGCTTTCTTT
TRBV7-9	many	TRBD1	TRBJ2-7	CASSAGDRDYEQYF	TGTGCCAGCAGCGCCGGGGACAGGGACTACGAGCAGTACTTC
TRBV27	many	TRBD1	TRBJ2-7	CASSRSVLTAGTGNSYEQYF	TGTGCCAGCAGTCGGAGCGTTCTCACTGCGGGGACAGGGAACTCCTACGAGCAGTACTTC
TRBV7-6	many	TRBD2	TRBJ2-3	CASSYGTSGTDTQYF	TGTGCCAGCAGCTACGGGACTAGCGGCACAGATACGCAGTATTTT
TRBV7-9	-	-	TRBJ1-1	CASSSSLAGNTEAFF	TGTGCCAGCAGCTCCAGTTTAGCTGGGAACACTGAAGCTTTCTTT
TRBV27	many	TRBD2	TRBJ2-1	CASSTPGLAYGEQFF	TGTGCCAGCAGCACCCCGGGACTAGCCTATGGTGAGCAGTTCTTC